Listed here are 10 T cell receptor beta chains from one sample, sequenced in a study of cytomegalovirus exposure and HLA in healthy donors. This PCR relied on a set of 60 Vbeta primers and 13 Jbeta primers. Clones were sequenced by immunoSEQ multiplex PCR, and TCRdb holds only the in-frame ones, with some missing. The sample shows about 100,000 clones, around 79% of them seen only once. Sequencing was carried out using PBMCs. All receptors derive from a woman aged 35 to 49 in good health and CMV-seronegative.

The chain uses TRBV2 and TRBJ2-7, with a weak D call TRBD2 (6 bases). Per the germline V gene, CDR1 is SNHLY and CDR2 is FYNNEI. This CDR3 is built from 15 residues. V shed 1 base and J shed 3 bases, with 13 bases lying between them. The CDR3 region is CASSEGLGDVYEQYF. CDR3 sequence (DNA): TGTGCCAGCAGTGAAGGACTAGGTGACGTCTACGAGCAGTACTTC.

The V and J genes are TRBV7-9 and TRBJ2-2; the D gene is possibly TRBD1 (6 bases). The V end was cut by 2 bases, the J end by 2 bases, with 9 bases between. CDR1 is SEHNR and CDR2 is FQNEAQ in the germline V gene (reference sequence). The CDR3 has 15 residues. The CDR3 bases are TGTGCCAGCAGCTTAACGGGACAAAACACCGGGGAGCTGTTTTTT. This encodes CASSLTGQNTGELFF.

V usage is TRBV5-5 and J usage is TRBJ1-4; TRBD1 is a possible D gene (5 bases). V was clipped by 1 base and J by 7 bases, with 11 bases between them. CDR1 is SGHKS and CDR2 is YYEKEE in the germline V gene (reference sequence). The CDR3 length is 14 residues. The CDR3: CASSLWGVAEKLFF. CDR3 in DNA: TGTGCCAGCAGCTTGTGGGGGGTCGCTGAAAAACTGTTTTTT.

This sequence joins TRBV30 and TRBJ2-7; a weak D match, TRBD1 (6 bases). The CDR3 is 13 amino acids. Germline-derived CDR1 and CDR2 are GTSNPN and SVGIG (reference sequence). V lost 2 bases, J lost 5 bases, and 13 bases lay in between. The CDR3 reads CAWSSGQGNEQYF. As DNA, the CDR3 is TGTGCCTGGAGTAGTGGCCAGGGGAACGAGCAGTACTTC.

This clone was detected once. This chain joins TRBV5-1 and TRBJ2-3, with TRBD1 matching over 9 bases. This CDR3 spans 15 amino acids. In germline, CDR1 is SGHRS, CDR2 YFSETQ. V gave up 3 bases and J gave up 3 bases; unmatched junction bases: 5. CDR3 bases: TGCGCCAGCAGCTGGACAGGGGAAGGGACAGATACGCAGTATTTT. This sequence encodes CASSWTGEGTDTQYF. Full variable domain (outside the CDR3, taken from reference TRBV5-1 and TRBJ2-3): KAGVTQTPRYLIKTRGQQVTLSCSPISGHRSVSWYQQTPGQGLQFLFEYFSETQRNKGNFPGRFSGRQFSNSRSEMNVSTLELGDSALYLCASSWTGEGTDTQYFGPGTRLTVL.

This clone was recorded a few times. V usage is TRBV6-4 and J usage is TRBJ1-6; possible D gene TRBD1, 6 bases. This CDR3 comprises 16 residues. V was shortened by 6 bases and J by 7 bases, with 19 bases between the two germline ends. CDR1 is MRHNA, CDR2 SNTAGT, per germline. Here the CDR3 reads CASSADSQAKNSPLHF. CDR3 coding DNA: TGTGCCAGCAGCGCGGACAGCCAAGCTAAAAATTCACCCCTCCACTTT.

The chain employs TRBV27 and TRBJ1-5; weak D call: TRBD1 (5 bases). CDR3 size: 13 residues. CDR1 MNHEY and CDR2 SMNVEV come from the germline V gene (reference sequence). V shed 8 bases and J shed 2 bases, with 10 bases lying between them. CDR3 loop: CASGEQGNQPQHF. The CDR3, as DNA: TGTGCCAGCGGGGAACAGGGCAATCAGCCCCAGCATTTT.

The chain recombines TRBV2 with TRBJ2-5; 9 bases agree with TRBD1. The J call may be mistaken, given a closer DNA end match to TRBJ2-7. The V gene's germline CDR1 is SNHLY and CDR2 FYNNEI. CDR3 size: 14 residues. The CDR3 reads CASSPDRGTYEQYF. CDR3 sequence (DNA): TGTGCCAGCAGTCCGGACAGGGGTACCTACGAGCAGTACTTC.

CDR3 sequence (DNA): TGTGCCAGCAGCTTGACTGTCCGCGACACCGGGGAGCTGTTTTTT. It codes for CASSLTVRDTGELFF. The chain recombines TRBV9 with TRBJ2-2; D call uncertain. This CDR3 region has 15 residues. The V end was cut by 4 bases, the J end by 3 bases, with 13 bases between. CDR1 SGDLS and CDR2 YYNGEE come from the germline V gene.

V usage is TRBV5-4 and J usage is TRBJ2-3, with TRBD1 as a possible D gene (6 bases). Trimming stripped 2 bases from V and 5 bases from J, with 15 bases between. From germline, CDR1 is SGHNT and CDR2 YYREEE (reference sequence). The CDR3 is 15 residues long. CDR3 nucleotide sequence: TGTGCCAGCAGCTTTGAGACAGGAGGAGGAGATACGCAGTATTTT. This gives the protein CASSFETGGGDTQYF. Full variable domain (remainder filled in from reference TRBV5-4 and TRBJ2-3): ETGVTQSPTHLIKTRGQQVTLRCSSQSGHNTVSWYQQALGQGPQFIFQYYREEENGRGNFPPRFSGLQFPNYSSELNVNALELDDSALYLCASSFETGGGDTQYFGPGTRLTVL.